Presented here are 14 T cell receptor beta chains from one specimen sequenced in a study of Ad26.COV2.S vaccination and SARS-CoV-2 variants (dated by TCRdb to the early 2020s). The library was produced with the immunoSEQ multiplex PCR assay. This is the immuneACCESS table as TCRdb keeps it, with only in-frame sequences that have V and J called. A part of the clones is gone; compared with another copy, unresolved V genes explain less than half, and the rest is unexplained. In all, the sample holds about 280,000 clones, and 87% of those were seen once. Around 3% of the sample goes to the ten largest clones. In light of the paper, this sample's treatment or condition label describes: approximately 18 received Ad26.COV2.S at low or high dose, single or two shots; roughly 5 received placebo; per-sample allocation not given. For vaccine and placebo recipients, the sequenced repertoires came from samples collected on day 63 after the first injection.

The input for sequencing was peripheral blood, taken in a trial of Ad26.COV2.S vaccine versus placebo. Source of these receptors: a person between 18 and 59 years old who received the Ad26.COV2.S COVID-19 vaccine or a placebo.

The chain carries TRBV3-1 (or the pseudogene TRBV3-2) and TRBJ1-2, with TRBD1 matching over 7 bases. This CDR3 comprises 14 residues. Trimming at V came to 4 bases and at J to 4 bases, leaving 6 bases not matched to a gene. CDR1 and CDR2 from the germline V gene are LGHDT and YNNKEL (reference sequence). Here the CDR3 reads CASSPREGAYGYTF. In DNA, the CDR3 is TGTGCCAGCAGCCCCCGGGAGGGGGCCTATGGCTACACCTTC.

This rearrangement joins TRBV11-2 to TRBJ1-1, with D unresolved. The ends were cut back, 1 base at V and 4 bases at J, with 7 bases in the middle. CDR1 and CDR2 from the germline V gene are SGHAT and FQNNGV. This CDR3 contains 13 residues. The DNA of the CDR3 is TGTGCCAGCAGCTTAGGACGTACCACTGAAGCTTTCTTT. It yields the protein CASSLGRTTEAFF.

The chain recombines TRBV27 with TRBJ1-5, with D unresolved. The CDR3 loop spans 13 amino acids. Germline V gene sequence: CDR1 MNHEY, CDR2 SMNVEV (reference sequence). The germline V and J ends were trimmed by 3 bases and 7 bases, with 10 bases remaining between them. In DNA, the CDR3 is TGTGCCAGCAGTTTGACCAGTGGGCAGCCCCAGCATTTT. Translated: CASSLTSGQPQHF.

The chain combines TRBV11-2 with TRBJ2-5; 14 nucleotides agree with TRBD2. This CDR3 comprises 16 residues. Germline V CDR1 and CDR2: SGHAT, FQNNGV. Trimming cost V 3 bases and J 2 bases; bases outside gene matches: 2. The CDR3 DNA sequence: TGTGCCAGCAGCTTGGGACTAGCGGGGGTTCAAGAGACCCAGTACTTC. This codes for CASSLGLAGVQETQYF.

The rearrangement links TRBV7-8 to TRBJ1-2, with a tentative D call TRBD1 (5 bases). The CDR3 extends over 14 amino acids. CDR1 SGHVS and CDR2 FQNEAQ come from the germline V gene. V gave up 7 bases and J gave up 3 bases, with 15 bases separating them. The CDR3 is CASTLGGTDYGYTF. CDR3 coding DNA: TGTGCCAGCACCCTCGGGGGAACGGACTATGGCTACACCTTC.

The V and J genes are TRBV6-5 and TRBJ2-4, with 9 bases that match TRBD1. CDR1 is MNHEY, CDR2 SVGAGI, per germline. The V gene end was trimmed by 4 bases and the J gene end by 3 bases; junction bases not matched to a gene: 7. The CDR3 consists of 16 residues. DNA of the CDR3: TGTGCCAGCAGTTCCCGACAGGGGGGAATCAAAAACATTCAGTACTTC. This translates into CASSSRQGGIKNIQYF.

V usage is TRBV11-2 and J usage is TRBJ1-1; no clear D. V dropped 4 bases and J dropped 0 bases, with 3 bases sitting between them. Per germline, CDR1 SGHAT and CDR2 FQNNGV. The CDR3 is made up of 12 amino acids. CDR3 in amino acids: CASSWVNTEAFF. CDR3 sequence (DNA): TGTGCCAGCAGCTGGGTGAACACTGAAGCTTTCTTT.

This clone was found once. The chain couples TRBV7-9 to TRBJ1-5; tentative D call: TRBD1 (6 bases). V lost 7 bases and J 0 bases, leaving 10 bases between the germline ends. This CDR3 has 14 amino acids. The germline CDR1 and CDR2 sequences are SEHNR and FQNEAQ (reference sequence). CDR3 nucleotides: TGTGCCAGCACCCGGACAGATAGCAATCAGCCCCAGCATTTT. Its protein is CASTRTDSNQPQHF.

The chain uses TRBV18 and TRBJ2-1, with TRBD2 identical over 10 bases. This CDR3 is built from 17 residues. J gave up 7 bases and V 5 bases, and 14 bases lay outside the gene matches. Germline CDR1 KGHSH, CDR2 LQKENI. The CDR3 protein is CASSSEVLAGVFNEQFF. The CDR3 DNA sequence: TGTGCCAGCTCATCCGAAGTCCTAGCGGGAGTATTTAATGAGCAGTTCTTC. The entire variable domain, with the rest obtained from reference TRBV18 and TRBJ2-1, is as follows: NAGVMQNPRHLVRRRGQEARLRCSPMKGHSHVYWYRQLPEEGLKFMVYLQKENIIDESGMPKERFSAEFPKEGPSILRIQQVVRGDSAAYFCASSSEVLAGVFNEQFFGPGTRLTVL.

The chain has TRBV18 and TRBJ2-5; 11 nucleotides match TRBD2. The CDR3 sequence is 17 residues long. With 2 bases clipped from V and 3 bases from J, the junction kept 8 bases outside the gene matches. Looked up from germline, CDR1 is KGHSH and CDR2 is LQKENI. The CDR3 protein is CASSPSLASGGKETQYF. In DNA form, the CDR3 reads TGTGCCAGCTCACCATCGTTGGCTAGCGGGGGGAAAGAGACCCAGTACTTC. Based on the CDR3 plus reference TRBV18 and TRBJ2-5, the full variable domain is NAGVMQNPRHLVRRRGQEARLRCSPMKGHSHVYWYRQLPEEGLKFMVYLQKENIIDESGMPKERFSAEFPKEGPSILRIQQVVRGDSAAYFCASSPSLASGGKETQYFGPGTRLLVL.

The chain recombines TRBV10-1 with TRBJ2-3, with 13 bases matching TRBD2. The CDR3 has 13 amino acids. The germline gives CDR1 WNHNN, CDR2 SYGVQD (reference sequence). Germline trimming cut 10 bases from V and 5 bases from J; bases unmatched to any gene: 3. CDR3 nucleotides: TGCGCCACCGGACTAGCGGGAGTAGATACGCAGTATTTT. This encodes CATGLAGVDTQYF.

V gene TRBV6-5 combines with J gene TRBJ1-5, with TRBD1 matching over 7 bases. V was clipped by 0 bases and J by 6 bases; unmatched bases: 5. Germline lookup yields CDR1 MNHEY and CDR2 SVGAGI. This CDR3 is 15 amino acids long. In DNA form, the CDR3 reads TGTGCCAGCAGTTACTCGGCCAGGGGGGTTCAGCCCCAGCATTTT. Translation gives CASSYSARGVQPQHF.

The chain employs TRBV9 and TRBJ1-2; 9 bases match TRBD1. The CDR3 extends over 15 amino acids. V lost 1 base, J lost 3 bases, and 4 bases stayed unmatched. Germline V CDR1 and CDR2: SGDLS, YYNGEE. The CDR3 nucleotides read TGTGCCAGCAGCGTACGGGACAGGGTGCACTATGGCTACACCTTC. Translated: CASSVRDRVHYGYTF.

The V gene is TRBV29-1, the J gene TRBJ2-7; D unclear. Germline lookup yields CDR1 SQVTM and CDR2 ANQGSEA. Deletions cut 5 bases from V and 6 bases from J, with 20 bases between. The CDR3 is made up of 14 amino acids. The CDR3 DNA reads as TGCAGCGTTTCGAATCCCAGCCTACCCGGCGAGCAGTACTTC. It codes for CSVSNPSLPGEQYF.